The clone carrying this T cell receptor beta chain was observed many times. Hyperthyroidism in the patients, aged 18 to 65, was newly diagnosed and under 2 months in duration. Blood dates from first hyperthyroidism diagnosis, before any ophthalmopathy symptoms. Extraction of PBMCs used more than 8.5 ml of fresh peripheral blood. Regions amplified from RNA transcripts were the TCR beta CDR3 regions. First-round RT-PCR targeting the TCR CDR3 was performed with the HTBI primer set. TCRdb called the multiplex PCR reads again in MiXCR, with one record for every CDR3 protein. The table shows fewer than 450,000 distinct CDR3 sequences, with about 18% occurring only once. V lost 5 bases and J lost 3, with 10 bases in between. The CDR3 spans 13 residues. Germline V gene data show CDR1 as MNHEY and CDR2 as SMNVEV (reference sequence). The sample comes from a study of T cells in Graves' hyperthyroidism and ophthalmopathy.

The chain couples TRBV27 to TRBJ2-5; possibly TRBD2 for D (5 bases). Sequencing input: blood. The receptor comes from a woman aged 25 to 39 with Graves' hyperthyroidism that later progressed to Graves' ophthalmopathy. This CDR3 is CASSPIGEETQYF. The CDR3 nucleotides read TGTGCCAGCAGTCCCATCGGGGAAGAGACCCAGTACTTC.